The subject of this entry is one T cell receptor (beta chain). Sequencing used immunoSEQ multiplex PCR; TCRdb keeps in-frame clones, though not all of them. Seen here are tens of thousands of clones, 85% to 95% observed once, and the top ten hold 0.43%. In germline, CDR1 is MNHNS, CDR2 SASEGT. V dropped 3 bases and J dropped 0 bases, with 9 bases sitting between them. There are 14 residues in the CDR3. This sample was included in a study of T cell changes during pregnancy in multiple sclerosis. The source is a female donor with multiple sclerosis, enrolled in a pregnancy study. The genes are TRBV6-1 and TRBJ2-7; tentative D call: TRBD1 (5 bases). The sequences come from CD4+ T cells from peripheral blood mononuclear cells, collected after pregnancy. This chain's CDR3 is CASSEPGNSYEQYF. CDR3 bases: TGTGCCAGCAGTGAGCCAGGGAACTCCTACGAGCAGTACTTC.